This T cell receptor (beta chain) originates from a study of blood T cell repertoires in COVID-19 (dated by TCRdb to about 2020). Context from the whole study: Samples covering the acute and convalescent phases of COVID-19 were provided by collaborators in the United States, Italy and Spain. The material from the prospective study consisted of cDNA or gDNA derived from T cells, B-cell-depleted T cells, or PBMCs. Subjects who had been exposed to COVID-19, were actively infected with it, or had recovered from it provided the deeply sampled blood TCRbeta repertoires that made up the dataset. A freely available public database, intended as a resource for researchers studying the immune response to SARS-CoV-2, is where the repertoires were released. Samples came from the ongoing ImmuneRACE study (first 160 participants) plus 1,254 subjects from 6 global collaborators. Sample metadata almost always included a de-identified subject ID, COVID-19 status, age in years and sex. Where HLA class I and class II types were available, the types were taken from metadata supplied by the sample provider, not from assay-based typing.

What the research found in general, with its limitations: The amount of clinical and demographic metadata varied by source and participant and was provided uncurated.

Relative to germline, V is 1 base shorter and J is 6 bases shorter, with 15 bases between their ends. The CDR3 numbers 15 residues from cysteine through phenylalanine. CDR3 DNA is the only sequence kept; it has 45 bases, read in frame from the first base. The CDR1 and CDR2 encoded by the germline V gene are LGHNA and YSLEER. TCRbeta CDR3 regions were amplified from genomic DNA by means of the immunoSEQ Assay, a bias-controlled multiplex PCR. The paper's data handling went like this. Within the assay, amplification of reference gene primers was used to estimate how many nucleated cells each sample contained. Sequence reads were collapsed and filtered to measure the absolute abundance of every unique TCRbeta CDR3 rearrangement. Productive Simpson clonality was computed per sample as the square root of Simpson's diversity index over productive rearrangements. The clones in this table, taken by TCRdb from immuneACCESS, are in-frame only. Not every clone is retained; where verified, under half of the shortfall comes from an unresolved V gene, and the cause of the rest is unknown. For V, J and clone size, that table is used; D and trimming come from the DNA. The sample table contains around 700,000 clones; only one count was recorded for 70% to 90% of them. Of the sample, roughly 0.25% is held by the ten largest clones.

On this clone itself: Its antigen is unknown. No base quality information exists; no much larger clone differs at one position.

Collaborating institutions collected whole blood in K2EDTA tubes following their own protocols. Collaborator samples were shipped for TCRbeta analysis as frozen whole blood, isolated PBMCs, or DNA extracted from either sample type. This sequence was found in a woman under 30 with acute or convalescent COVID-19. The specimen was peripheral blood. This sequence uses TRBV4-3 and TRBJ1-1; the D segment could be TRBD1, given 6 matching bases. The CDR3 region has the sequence CASSQGGGAEAEAFF. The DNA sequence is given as TGCGCCAGCAGCCAAGGCGGGGGGGCGGAGGCTGAAGCTTTCTTT.